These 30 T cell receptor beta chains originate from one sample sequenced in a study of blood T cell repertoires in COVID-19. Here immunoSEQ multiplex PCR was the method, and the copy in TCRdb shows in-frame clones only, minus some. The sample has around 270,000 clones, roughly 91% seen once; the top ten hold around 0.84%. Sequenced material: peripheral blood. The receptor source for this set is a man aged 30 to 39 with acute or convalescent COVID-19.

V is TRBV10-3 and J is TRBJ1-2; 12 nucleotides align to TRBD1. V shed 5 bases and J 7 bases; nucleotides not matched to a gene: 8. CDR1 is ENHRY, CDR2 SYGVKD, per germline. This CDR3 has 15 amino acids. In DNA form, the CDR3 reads TGTGCCATCAGTATTCCGGGACAGGGGGCGGGTGGCTACACCTTC. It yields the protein CAISIPGQGAGGYTF.

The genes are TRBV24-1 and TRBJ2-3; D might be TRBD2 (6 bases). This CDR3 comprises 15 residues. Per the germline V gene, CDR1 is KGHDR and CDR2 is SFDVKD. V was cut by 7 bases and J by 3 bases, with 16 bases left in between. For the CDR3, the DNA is TGTGCCACCAGAGGAGGGATCGGCTGGACAGATACGCAGTATTTT. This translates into CATRGGIGWTDTQYF.

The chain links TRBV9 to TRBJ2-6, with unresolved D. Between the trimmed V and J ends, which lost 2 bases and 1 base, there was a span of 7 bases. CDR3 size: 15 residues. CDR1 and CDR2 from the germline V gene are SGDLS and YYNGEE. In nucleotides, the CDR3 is TGTGCCAGCAGCGTTCCAGGATCTGGGGCCAACGTCCTGACTTTC. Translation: CASSVPGSGANVLTF.

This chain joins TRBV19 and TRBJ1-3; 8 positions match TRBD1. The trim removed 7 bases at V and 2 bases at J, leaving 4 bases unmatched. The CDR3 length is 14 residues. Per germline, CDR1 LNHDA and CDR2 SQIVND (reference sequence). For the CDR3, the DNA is TGTGCCAGTACCAGACAGGGGACTGGAAACACCATATATTTT. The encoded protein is CASTRQGTGNTIYF.

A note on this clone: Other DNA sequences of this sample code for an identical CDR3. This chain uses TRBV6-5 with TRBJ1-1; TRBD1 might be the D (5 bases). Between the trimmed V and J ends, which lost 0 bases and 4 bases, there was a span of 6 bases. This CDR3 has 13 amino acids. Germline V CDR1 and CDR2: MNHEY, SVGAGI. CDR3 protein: CASSYSGGTEAFF. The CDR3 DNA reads TGTGCCAGCAGTTACTCCGGGGGCACTGAAGCTTTCTTT.

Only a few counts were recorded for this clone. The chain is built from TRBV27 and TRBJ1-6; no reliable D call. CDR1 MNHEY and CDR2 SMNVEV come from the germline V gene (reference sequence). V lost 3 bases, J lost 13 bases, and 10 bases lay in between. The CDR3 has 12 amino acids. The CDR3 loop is CASSLVSGPLHF. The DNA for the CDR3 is TGTGCCAGCAGTTTGGTCTCCGGGCCCCTCCACTTT.

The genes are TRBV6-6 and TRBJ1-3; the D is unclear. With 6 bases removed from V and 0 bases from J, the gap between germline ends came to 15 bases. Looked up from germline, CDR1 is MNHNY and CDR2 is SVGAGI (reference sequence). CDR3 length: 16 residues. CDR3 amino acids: CASRSPGTDSGNTIYF. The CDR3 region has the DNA TGTGCCAGCAGGTCCCCGGGTACCGACTCTGGAAACACCATATATTTT.

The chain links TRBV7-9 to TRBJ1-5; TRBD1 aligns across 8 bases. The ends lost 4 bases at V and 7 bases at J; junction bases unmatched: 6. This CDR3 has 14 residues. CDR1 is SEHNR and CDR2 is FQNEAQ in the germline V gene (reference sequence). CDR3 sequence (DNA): TGTGCCAGCAGCTCGACAGGGGCGCGACAGCCCCAGCATTTT. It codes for CASSSTGARQPQHF. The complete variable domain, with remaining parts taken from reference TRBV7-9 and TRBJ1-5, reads DTGVSQNPRHKITKRGQNVTFRCDPISEHNRLYWYRQTLGQGPEFLTYFQNEAQLEKSRLLSDRFSAERPKGSFSTLEIQRTEQGDSAMYLCASSSTGARQPQHFGDGTRLSIL.

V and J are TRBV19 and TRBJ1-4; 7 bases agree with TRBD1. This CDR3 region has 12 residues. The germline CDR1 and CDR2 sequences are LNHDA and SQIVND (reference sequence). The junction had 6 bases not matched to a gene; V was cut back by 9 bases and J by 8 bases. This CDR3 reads CASSGGSEKLFF. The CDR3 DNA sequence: TGTGCCAGCTCAGGGGGGAGCGAAAAACTGTTTTTT.

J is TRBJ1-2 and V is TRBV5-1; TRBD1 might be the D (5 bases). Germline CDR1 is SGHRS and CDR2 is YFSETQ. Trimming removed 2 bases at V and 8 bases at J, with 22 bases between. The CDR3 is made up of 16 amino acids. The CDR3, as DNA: TGCGCCAGCAGCTTACGAGATAGCAGGACACCTGGCGGCTACACCTTC. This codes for CASSLRDSRTPGGYTF.

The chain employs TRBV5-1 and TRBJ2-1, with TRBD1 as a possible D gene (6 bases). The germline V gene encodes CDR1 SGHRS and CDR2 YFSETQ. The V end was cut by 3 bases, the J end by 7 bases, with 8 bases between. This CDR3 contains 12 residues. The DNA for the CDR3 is TGCGCCAGCAGCTCAGGGGCAAATGAGCAGTTCTTC. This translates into CASSSGANEQFF.

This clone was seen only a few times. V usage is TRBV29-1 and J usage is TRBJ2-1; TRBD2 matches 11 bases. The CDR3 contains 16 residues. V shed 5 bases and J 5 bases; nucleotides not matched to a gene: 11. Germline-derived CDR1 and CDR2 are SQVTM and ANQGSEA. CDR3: CSVLQFWTSGHNEQFF. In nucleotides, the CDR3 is TGCAGCGTTTTGCAATTTTGGACTAGCGGGCACAATGAGCAGTTCTTC.

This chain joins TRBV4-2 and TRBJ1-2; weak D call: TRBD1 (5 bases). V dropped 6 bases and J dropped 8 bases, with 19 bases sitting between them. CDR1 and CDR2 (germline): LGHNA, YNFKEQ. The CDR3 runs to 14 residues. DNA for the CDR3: TGTGCCAGCAGTACAGGACGCGTGTCTACGGGCTACACCTTC. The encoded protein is CASSTGRVSTGYTF.

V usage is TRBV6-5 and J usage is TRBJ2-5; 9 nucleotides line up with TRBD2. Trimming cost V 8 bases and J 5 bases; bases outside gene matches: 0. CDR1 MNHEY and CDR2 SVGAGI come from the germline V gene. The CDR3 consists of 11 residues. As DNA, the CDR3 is TGTGCCAGCGCGGGGGGGGAGACCCAGTACTTC. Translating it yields CASAGGETQYF.

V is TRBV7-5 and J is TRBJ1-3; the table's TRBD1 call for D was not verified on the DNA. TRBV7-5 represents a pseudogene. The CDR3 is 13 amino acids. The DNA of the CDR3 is TGTGCCAGAAGCTTAACGGGACACCACCGGGCGTATTTT. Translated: CARSLTGHHRAYF.

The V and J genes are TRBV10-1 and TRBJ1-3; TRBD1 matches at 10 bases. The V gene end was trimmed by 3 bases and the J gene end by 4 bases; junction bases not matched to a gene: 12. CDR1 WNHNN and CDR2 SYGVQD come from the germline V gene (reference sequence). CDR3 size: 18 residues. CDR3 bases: TGCGCCAGCAGTGAAGACCCGGGACAGGGGACCTCCGGAAACACCATATATTTT. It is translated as CASSEDPGQGTSGNTIYF.

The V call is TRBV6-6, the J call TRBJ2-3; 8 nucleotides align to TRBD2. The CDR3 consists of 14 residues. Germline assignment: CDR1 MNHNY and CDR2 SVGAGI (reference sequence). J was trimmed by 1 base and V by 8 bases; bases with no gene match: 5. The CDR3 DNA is TGTGCCAGCGTTGCAGCGGGGGGCACAGATACGCAGTATTTT. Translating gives CASVAAGGTDTQYF.

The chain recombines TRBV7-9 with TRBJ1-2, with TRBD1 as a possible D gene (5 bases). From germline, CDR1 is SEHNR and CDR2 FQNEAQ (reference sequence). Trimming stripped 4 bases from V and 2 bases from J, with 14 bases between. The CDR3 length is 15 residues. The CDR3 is CASSSMEGMNYGYTF. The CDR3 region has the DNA TGTGCCAGCAGCTCGATGGAGGGGATGAACTATGGCTACACCTTC.

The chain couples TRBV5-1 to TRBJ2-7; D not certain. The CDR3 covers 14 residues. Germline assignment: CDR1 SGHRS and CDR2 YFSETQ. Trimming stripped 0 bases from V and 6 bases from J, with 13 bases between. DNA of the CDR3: TGCGCCAGCAGCTTGGCAATAACCACAAGCGAGCAGTACTTC. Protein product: CASSLAITTSEQYF.

The CDR3 bases are TGTGCCAGCAGGCTGATAGAGGGCACGCGGAATGGCTACACCTTC. This encodes CASRLIEGTRNGYTF. V and J are TRBV5-6 and TRBJ1-2, with D unresolved. Germline values: CDR1 SGHDT, CDR2 YYEEEE. The V and J ends lost 5 bases and 6 bases respectively, with 20 bases between them. This CDR3 has 15 residues. Together with reference TRBV5-6 and TRBJ1-2, the CDR3 gives the full variable domain: DAGVTQSPTHLIKTRGQQVTLRCSPKSGHDTVSWYQQALGQGPQFIFQYYEEEERQRGNFPDRFSGHQFPNYSSELNVNALLLGDSALYLCASRLIEGTRNGYTFGSGTRLTVV.

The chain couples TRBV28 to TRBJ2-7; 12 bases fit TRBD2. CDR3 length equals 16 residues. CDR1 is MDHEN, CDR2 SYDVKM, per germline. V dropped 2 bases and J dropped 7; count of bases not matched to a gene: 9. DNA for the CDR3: TGTGCCAGCAGTTTAGCGACTAGCGGGGGCGAGAGGGAGCAGTACTTC. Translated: CASSLATSGGEREQYF.

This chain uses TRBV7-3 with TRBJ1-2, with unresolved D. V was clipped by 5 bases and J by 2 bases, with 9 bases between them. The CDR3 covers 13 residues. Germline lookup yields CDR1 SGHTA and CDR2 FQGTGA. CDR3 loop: CASSRDKNYGYTF. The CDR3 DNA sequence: TGTGCCAGCAGCAGAGACAAGAACTATGGCTACACCTTC.

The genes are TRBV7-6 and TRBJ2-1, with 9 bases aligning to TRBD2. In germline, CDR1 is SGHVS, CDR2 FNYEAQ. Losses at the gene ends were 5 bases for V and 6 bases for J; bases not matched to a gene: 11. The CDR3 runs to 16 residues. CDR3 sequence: CASSLGWREGRNEQFF. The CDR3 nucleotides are TGTGCCAGCAGCCTAGGCTGGCGGGAGGGCCGCAATGAGCAGTTCTTC.

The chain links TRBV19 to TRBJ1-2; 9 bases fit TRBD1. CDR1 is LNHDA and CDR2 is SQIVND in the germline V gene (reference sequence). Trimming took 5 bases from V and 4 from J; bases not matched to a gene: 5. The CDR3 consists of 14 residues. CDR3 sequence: CASSVGQGTYGYTF. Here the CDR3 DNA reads TGTGCCAGTAGTGTCGGACAGGGGACCTATGGCTACACCTTC. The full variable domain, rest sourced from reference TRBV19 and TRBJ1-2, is DGGITQSPKYLFRKEGQNVTLSCEQNLNHDAMYWYRQDPGQGLRLIYYSQIVNDFQKGDIAEGYSVSREKKESFPLTVTSAQKNPTAFYLCASSVGQGTYGYTFGSGTRLTVV.

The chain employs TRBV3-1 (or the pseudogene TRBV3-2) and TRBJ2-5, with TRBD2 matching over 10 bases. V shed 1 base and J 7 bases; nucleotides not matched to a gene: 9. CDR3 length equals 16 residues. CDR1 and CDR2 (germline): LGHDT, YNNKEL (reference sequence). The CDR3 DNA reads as TGTGCCAGCAGCCAAGTCCCCAGCGGGGGGGCGGCGACCCAGTACTTC. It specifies CASSQVPSGGAATQYF.

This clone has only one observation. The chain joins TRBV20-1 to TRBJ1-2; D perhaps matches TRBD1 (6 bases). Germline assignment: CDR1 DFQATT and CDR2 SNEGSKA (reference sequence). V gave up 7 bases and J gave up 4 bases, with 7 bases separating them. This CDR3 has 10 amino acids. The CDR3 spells CSVRGYGYTF. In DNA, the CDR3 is TGCAGTGTCAGGGGCTATGGCTACACCTTC.

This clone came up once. DNA for the CDR3: TGTGCCAGCAGAATCGGACAGGGCACGGGCGGCTACACCTTC. It translates to CASRIGQGTGGYTF. The chain employs TRBV28 and TRBJ1-2, with TRBD1 matching 8 bases. The CDR3 length is 14 residues. Trimming removed 6 bases from V and 8 bases from J; junction bases left unmatched: 11. Per germline, CDR1 MDHEN and CDR2 SYDVKM.

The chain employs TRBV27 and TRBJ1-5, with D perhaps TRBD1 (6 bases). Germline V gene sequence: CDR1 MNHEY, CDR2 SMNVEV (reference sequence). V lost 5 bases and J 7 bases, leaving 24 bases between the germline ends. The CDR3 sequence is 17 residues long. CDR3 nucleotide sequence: TGTGCCAGCAGTCCAAAACAGGGTGGGGGTTTTGGGCAGCCCCAGCATTTT. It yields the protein CASSPKQGGGFGQPQHF.

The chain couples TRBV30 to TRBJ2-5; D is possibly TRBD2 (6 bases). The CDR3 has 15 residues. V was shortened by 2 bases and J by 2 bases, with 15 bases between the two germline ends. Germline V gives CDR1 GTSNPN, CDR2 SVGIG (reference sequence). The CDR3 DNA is TGTGCCTGGAGTACCCCGGTGGGGAGGCAAGAGACCCAGTACTTC. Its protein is CAWSTPVGRQETQYF.

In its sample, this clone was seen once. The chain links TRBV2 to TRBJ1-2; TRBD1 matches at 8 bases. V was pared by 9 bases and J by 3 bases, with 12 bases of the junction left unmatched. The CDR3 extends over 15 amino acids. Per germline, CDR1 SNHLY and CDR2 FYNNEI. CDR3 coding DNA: TGTGCCAGTAAGCCGGACAGGGCGATGGACTATGGCTACACCTTC. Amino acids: CASKPDRAMDYGYTF.